This entry concerns a single TCR beta chain. The sample comes from a study of blood T cell repertoires in COVID-19. Study background: PBMCs, B-cell-depleted T cells, or T cells provided the cDNA or gDNA that made up the material.

V was shortened by 3 bases and J by 3 bases, with 17 bases between the two germline ends. CDR1 is LNHDA, CDR2 SQIVND, per germline (reference sequence). This CDR3 contains 16 residues. Per the study methods: Reference gene primer amplification in the assay estimated nucleated cell counts. Profiled with immunoSEQ multiplex PCR; TCRdb holds only in-frame clones, not every one. Clone size and the V and J calls come from that table; the DNA yielded D and trimming. The sample shows fewer than 250,000 clones, around 90% of them seen only once. Cohort placement rested on clinical history that participants reported themselves. Before they entered the study, exposed participants had met a COVID-19 case within 2 weeks.

V usage is TRBV19 and J usage is TRBJ1-2; no clear D. Sequenced sample: PBMCs or T cells enriched from blood (not recorded which). This clonotype originated in a man aged 25-40 years who had been exposed to COVID-19. Here the CDR3 reads CASSMNPPGTDYGYTF. CDR3 in DNA: TGTGCCAGTAGTATGAACCCCCCAGGTACGGACTATGGCTACACCTTC.